The next 27 T cell receptor beta chains were all read from a single sample in a study of T cells in Graves' hyperthyroidism and ophthalmopathy. Amplified TCR beta CDR3 regions came from RNA transcripts. HTBI primers were the set used in a first-round RT-PCR of the TCR CDR3. TCRdb analysed the multiplex PCR reads with MiXCR anew, one entry per CDR3 protein. Of approximately 370,000 distinct CDR3 sequences listed, 15% are singletons. Sequencing was carried out using blood. These receptors came from a woman in her 30s with Graves' hyperthyroidism.

The chain recombines TRBV28 with TRBJ2-7; 12 nucleotides agree with TRBD2. J gave up 5 bases and V 4 bases, and 6 bases lay outside the gene matches. This CDR3 spans 15 amino acids. Germline CDR1 is MDHEN and CDR2 is SYDVKM. The DNA of the CDR3 is TGTGCCAGCAGTTCGCCTAGCGGGAGGGACAACGAGCAGTACTTC. It specifies CASSSPSGRDNEQYF.

V gene TRBV20-1 combines with J gene TRBJ2-3; tentatively, D is TRBD1 (5 bases). The length of the CDR3 is 15 residues. The germline V gene encodes CDR1 DFQATT and CDR2 SNEGSKA (reference sequence). Trimming shortened V by 3 bases and J by 0 bases, and 13 bases separated the two germline ends. DNA of the CDR3: TGCAGTGCTAGGGCTACGACAGCTAGCACAGATACGCAGTATTTT. This translates into CSARATTASTDTQYF.

This clonotype was found many times. The rearrangement links TRBV5-1 to TRBJ1-1; 7 nucleotides line up with TRBD1. With 0 bases clipped from V and 5 bases from J, the junction kept 4 bases outside the gene matches. The CDR3 extends over 14 amino acids. Germline values: CDR1 SGHRS, CDR2 YFSETQ. Written as DNA, the CDR3 is TGCGCCAGCAGCTTGGGACAGGGTGGAACTGAAGCTTTCTTT. Its translation: CASSLGQGGTEAFF.

The chain recombines TRBV27 with TRBJ1-1; D is unclear. This CDR3 comprises 15 residues. Germline CDR1 is MNHEY and CDR2 is SMNVEV (reference sequence). V gave up 0 bases and J gave up 4 bases, with 12 bases separating them. The CDR3 DNA sequence: TGTGCCAGCAGTTTATCGTCCCTGGTGGGCACTGAAGCTTTCTTT. This translates into CASSLSSLVGTEAFF.

This clonotype has only a few counts. The chain joins TRBV6-1 to TRBJ2-2, with no clear D. CDR3 length equals 14 residues. V lost 4 bases and J lost 1, with 7 bases in between. CDR1 MNHNS and CDR2 SASEGT come from the germline V gene. The CDR3 DNA sequence: TGTGCCAGCAGTGTTTATAGGAACACCGGGGAGCTGTTTTTT. Protein product: CASSVYRNTGELFF.

Regarding this clonotype: One base away lies a much larger clone, so this may be a sequencing read error. The V gene is TRBV28, the J gene TRBJ2-1; 11 nucleotides agree with TRBD2. Germline CDR1 and CDR2: MDHEN and SYDVKM. The J segment lost 4 bases and the V segment lost 10 bases, leaving 9 bases of the junction unmatched. The CDR3 consists of 15 residues. CDR3 amino acids: CANTVGLAVYNEQFF. Written as DNA, the CDR3 is TGTGCCAACACCGTGGGACTAGCGGTTTACAATGAGCAGTTCTTC.

This clonotype turned up a few times. The gene calls are TRBV11-3 and TRBJ2-1, with 13 bases identical to TRBD2. V shed 5 bases and J 8 bases; nucleotides not matched to a gene: 6. The CDR3 sequence is 15 residues long. The germline V gene encodes CDR1 SGHNT and CDR2 YENEEA. CDR3 sequence reads: CASSITSGRADEQFF. In DNA, the CDR3 is TGTGCCAGCAGCATCACTAGCGGGAGGGCTGATGAGCAGTTCTTC.

This clonotype was picked up a small number of times. The chain is built from TRBV27 and TRBJ2-1, with D possibly matching TRBD2 (5 bases). V shed 4 bases and J shed 5 bases, with 12 bases lying between them. Germline V gene lookup returns CDR1 MNHEY and CDR2 SMNVEV (reference sequence). CDR3 size: 14 residues. In DNA, the CDR3 is TGTGCCAGCAGTTATCTCCCGGGAAACAATGAGCAGTTCTTC. Translation: CASSYLPGNNEQFF.

This clonotype was picked up many times. The chain employs TRBV20-1 and TRBJ2-5, with 8 bases fitting TRBD2. Germline CDR1 DFQATT, CDR2 SNEGSKA (reference sequence). V lost 4 bases, J lost 5 bases, and 21 bases stayed unmatched. There are 18 residues in the CDR3. The CDR3 nucleotides are TGCAGTGCTATAGCCCTCCGGGGACTAGGTGCATCGTGGGAGACCCAGTACTTC. Residues: CSAIALRGLGASWETQYF.

In this sample, this clonotype turned up a few times. The chain joins TRBV20-1 to TRBJ2-1, with 9 bases fitting TRBD2. V dropped 0 bases and J dropped 0; count of bases not matched to a gene: 6. Germline V gene lookup returns CDR1 DFQATT and CDR2 SNEGSKA (reference sequence). CDR3 length: 17 residues. CDR3 nucleotide sequence: TGCAGTGCTAGAGATTGGACTAGCGCGAGCTCCTACAATGAGCAGTTCTTC. Amino acid sequence: CSARDWTSASSYNEQFF.

The gene calls are TRBV5-1 and TRBJ2-2, with 7 bases lining up with TRBD2. Germline values: CDR1 SGHRS, CDR2 YFSETQ. The CDR3 spans 17 residues. Trimming at V came to 2 bases and at J to 7 bases, leaving 14 bases not matched to a gene. This CDR3 reads CASSFDGLGGASGELFF. As DNA, the CDR3 is TGCGCCAGCAGCTTCGATGGACTAGGAGGCGCTAGCGGGGAGCTGTTTTTT.

This clonotype was counted many times. The chain recombines TRBV9 with TRBJ2-7; a possible D gene is TRBD1 (6 bases). The V and J ends lost 0 bases and 9 bases respectively, with 16 bases between them. CDR3 length: 14 amino acids. Germline CDR1 reads SGDLS; CDR2 reads YYNGEE. CDR3 region: CASSVADRPVGQYF. CDR3 coding DNA: TGTGCCAGCAGCGTAGCTGACAGGCCAGTAGGGCAGTACTTC.

J is TRBJ1-2 and V is TRBV28; 9 nucleotides align to TRBD1. V shed 6 bases, J shed 8 bases, and the junction held 7 bases outside the gene matches. The CDR3 is made up of 13 amino acids. In germline, CDR1 is MDHEN, CDR2 SYDVKM. The CDR3 spells CASRKQGAGGYTF. In DNA, the CDR3 is TGTGCCAGCAGGAAACAGGGGGCAGGAGGCTACACCTTC.

This clonotype showed up many times. J is TRBJ2-2 and V is TRBV12-3 or TRBV12-4; 8 bases align to TRBD2. The trim removed 6 bases at V and 5 bases at J, leaving 11 bases unmatched. CDR3 size: 16 residues. CDR3 nucleotide sequence: TGTGCCAGCAGCCTGGATCGGCTAGCGGGTACCGGGGAGCTGTTTTTT. Translation: CASSLDRLAGTGELFF.

This clonotype was recorded many times. The rearrangement uses TRBV5-1 and TRBJ2-3, with 10 positions matching TRBD2. Germline values: CDR1 SGHRS, CDR2 YFSETQ. J gave up 6 bases and V 1 base, and 5 bases lay outside the gene matches. The CDR3 has 15 residues. CDR3 amino acids: CASSLMASGSDTQYF. The CDR3 DNA sequence: TGCGCCAGCAGCTTGATGGCTAGCGGGAGTGATACGCAGTATTTT.

This chain uses TRBV11-2 with TRBJ2-5; perhaps TRBD2 as D (7 bases). The CDR3 consists of 16 residues. Germline V gene sequence: CDR1 SGHAT, CDR2 FQNNGV. Trimming cost V 3 bases and J 5 bases, with 19 bases left between them. The CDR3 protein is CASSLTGLGGMETQYF. The DNA for the CDR3 is TGTGCCAGCAGCTTGACAGGACTAGGGGGGATGGAGACCCAGTACTTC.

The chain is built from TRBV6-6 and TRBJ1-6; D call uncertain. V was shortened by 0 bases and J by 0 bases, with 6 bases between the two germline ends. The CDR3 sequence is 16 residues long. The germline V gene encodes CDR1 MNHNY and CDR2 SVGAGI (reference sequence). The CDR3: CASSYSLSSYNSPLHF. As DNA, the CDR3 is TGTGCCAGCAGTTACTCGCTCAGCTCCTATAATTCACCCCTCCACTTT.

The chain employs TRBV6-5 and TRBJ1-6; D may be TRBD1 (6 bases). Trimming took off 2 bases at V and 7 bases at J, with 9 bases between the two ends. CDR3 length: 14 residues. Germline V gives CDR1 MNHEY, CDR2 SVGAGI. The CDR3 nucleotides are TGTGCCAGCAGTTACCCAGGGGTGAATTCACCCCTCCACTTT. It translates to CASSYPGVNSPLHF.

This clonotype was observed at least ten times. The chain employs TRBV28 and TRBJ1-5; D remains unclear. The germline V gene has CDR1 MDHEN and CDR2 SYDVKM. This CDR3 comprises 14 residues. Trimming stripped 8 bases from V and 0 bases from J, with 11 bases between. The CDR3 region has the DNA TGTGCCAGCCGGTCTTCTTATAGCAATCAGCCCCAGCATTTT. This sequence encodes CASRSSYSNQPQHF.

This chain links TRBV2 with TRBJ1-5; unclear D gene. CDR1 is SNHLY, CDR2 FYNNEI, per germline. The CDR3 has 18 amino acids. The V and J ends lost 6 bases and 6 bases respectively, with 27 bases between them. This CDR3 reads CASSPRGGQIGLGQPQHF. CDR3 nucleotides: TGTGCCAGCAGCCCCCGAGGTGGTCAGATTGGGTTGGGTCAGCCCCAGCATTTT.

This clonotype was observed many times. One junction end does not reproduce the germline sequence, and a read error may be involved. This chain joins TRBV6-1 and TRBJ2-5; D might be TRBD2 (7 bases). This CDR3 is 13 amino acids long. In germline, CDR1 is MNHNS, CDR2 SASEGT. Here the CDR3 reads CASREGGVKTQYF. CDR3 bases: TGTGCCAGCAGGGAAGGGGGGGTCAAGACCCAGTACTTC.

The chain joins TRBV5-8 to TRBJ2-1, with D possibly TRBD1 on 5 matching bases. CDR3 size: 15 residues. CDR1 is SGHTS and CDR2 is YDEGEE in the germline V gene. Trimming stripped 1 base from V and 2 bases from J, with 10 bases between. The CDR3 DNA reads TGTGCCAGCAGCTTGAAGACAGCAGCCTACAATGAGCAGTTCTTC. Translation gives CASSLKTAAYNEQFF.

This chain connects TRBV20-1 to TRBJ1-5; TRBD1 matches 9 bases. There are 17 residues in the CDR3. With 1 base clipped from V and 2 bases from J, the junction kept 9 bases outside the gene matches. CDR1 and CDR2 from the germline V gene are DFQATT and SNEGSKA (reference sequence). The CDR3 coding sequence is TGCAGTGCTAGAGCTGGGACAGGGAAATATGGCAATCAGCCCCAGCATTTT. It specifies CSARAGTGKYGNQPQHF.

The rearrangement links TRBV7-6 to TRBJ2-1; TRBD2 agrees at 10 bases. Trimming removed 5 bases from V and 9 bases from J; junction bases left unmatched: 13. Germline CDR1 SGHVS, CDR2 FNYEAQ. The CDR3 runs to 16 residues. This chain's CDR3 is CASSREASGSNSEQFF. In DNA form, the CDR3 reads TGTGCCAGCAGCAGAGAGGCTAGCGGGAGTAACTCTGAGCAGTTCTTC.

The table lists this clonotype with many counts. The V gene is TRBV7-2, the J gene TRBJ2-1; possible D gene TRBD1, 5 bases. The CDR3 extends over 16 amino acids. Germline assignment: CDR1 SGHTA and CDR2 FQGNSA. V was trimmed by 1 base and J by 7 bases, leaving 17 bases between them. The DNA of the CDR3 is TGTGCCAGCAGCTTAGTTTCGGCCAGGGTGGAGAATGAGCAGTTCTTC. Amino acid sequence: CASSLVSARVENEQFF.

The chain joins TRBV15 to TRBJ1-5, with 7 bases matching TRBD1. The junction had 4 bases not matched to a gene; V was cut back by 4 bases and J by 4 bases. CDR1 is LNHNV and CDR2 is YYDKDF in the germline V gene (reference sequence). The CDR3 consists of 14 residues. CDR3 residues: CATSIGTENQPQHF. In nucleotides, the CDR3 is TGTGCCACCAGCATTGGGACAGAGAATCAGCCCCAGCATTTT.

This clonotype was seen at least ten times. This chain joins TRBV11-2 and TRBJ1-3; D is unclear. The CDR3 consists of 14 residues. V was clipped by 2 bases and J by 2 bases, with 7 bases between them. CDR1 is SGHAT, CDR2 FQNNGV, per germline. The CDR3 sequence is CASSLHTAGNTIYF. CDR3 DNA sequence: TGTGCCAGCAGCTTACATACAGCTGGAAACACCATATATTTT.